These 5 T cell receptor beta chains were sequenced from one sample in a study of cytomegalovirus exposure and HLA in healthy donors. PCR amplification relied on 60 Vbeta primers (plus 13 Jbeta primers). TCRdb's table, derived via immunoSEQ multiplex PCR, lists solely in-frame clones and lacks some. The sample consists of 35,000 to 45,000 clones, 51% of them appearing once. Sample: PBMCs. These receptors all stem from a man aged 55 to 70 in good health and CMV-seronegative.

The gene calls are TRBV30 and TRBJ1-5; TRBD1 might be the D (6 bases). Trimming removed 5 bases from V and 0 bases from J, with 8 bases in between. The CDR3 totals 13 residues. Germline values: CDR1 GTSNPN, CDR2 SVGIG (reference sequence). DNA for the CDR3: TGTGCCTGGGAGGACAGTAGCAATCAGCCCCAGCATTTT. This gives the protein CAWEDSSNQPQHF. The whole variable domain, remainder taken from reference TRBV30 and TRBJ1-5, is SQTIHQWPATLVQPVGSPLSLECTVEGTSNPNLYWYRQAAGRGLQLLFYSVGIGQISSEVPQNLSASRPQDRQFILSSKKLLLSDSGFYLCAWEDSSNQPQHFGDGTRLSIL.

This clone has more than one count but fewer than ten. V usage is TRBV2 and J usage is TRBJ2-3; D remains ambiguous. Germline V CDR1 and CDR2: SNHLY, FYNNEI. The CDR3 has 13 residues. Trimming shortened V by 5 bases and J by 1 base, and 7 bases separated the two germline ends. CDR3 DNA: TGTGCCAGCAGTCTCGAGCGCACAGATACGCAGTATTTT. This sequence encodes CASSLERTDTQYF.

The V call is TRBV6-5, the J call TRBJ2-7, with D possibly being TRBD1 (7 bases). There are 15 residues in the CDR3. V lost 0 bases and J 4 bases, leaving 13 bases between the germline ends. CDR1 MNHEY and CDR2 SVGAGI come from the germline V gene. CDR3 residues: CASSYSRDREYEQYF. CDR3 in DNA: TGTGCCAGCAGTTACTCGCGGGACAGAGAATACGAGCAGTACTTC.

The chain recombines TRBV29-1 with TRBJ2-3, with 10 positions matching TRBD2. The ends lost 8 bases at V and 5 bases at J; junction bases unmatched: 4. The CDR3 sequence is 12 residues long. CDR1 is SQVTM, CDR2 ANQGSEA, per germline. CDR3 residues: CSQRLAGDTQYF. The DNA for the CDR3 is TGCAGCCAAAGACTAGCGGGAGATACGCAGTATTTT.

J is TRBJ2-1 and V is TRBV6-1; 7 nucleotides agree with TRBD2. The germline CDR1 and CDR2 sequences are MNHNS and SASEGT. This CDR3 has 15 residues. V trimming: 3 bases; J trimming: 0 bases; junction bases outside the gene matches: 2. Here the CDR3 reads CASSDGGSSYNEQFF. In nucleotides, the CDR3 is TGTGCCAGCAGTGACGGCGGGAGCTCCTACAATGAGCAGTTCTTC.